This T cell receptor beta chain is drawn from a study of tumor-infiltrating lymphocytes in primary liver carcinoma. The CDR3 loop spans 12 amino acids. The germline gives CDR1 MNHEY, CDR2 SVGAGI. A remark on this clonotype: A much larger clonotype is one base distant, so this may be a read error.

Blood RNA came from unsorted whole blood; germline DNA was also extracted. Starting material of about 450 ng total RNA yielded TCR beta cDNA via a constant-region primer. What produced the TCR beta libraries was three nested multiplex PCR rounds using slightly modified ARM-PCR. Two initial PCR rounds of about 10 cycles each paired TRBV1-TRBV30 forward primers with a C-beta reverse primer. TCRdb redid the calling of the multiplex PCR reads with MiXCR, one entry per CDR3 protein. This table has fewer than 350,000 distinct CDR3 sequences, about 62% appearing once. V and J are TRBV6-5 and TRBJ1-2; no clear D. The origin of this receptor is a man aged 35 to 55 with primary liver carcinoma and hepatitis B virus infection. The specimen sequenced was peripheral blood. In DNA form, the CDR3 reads TGTGCCAGCAGTGCTGGTGACTATGGCTTCACCTTC. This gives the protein CASSAGDYGFTF.